This T cell receptor (beta chain) was recovered during a study of T cell responses to AZD1222 COVID-19 vaccine. This CDR3 contains 12 residues. In germline, CDR1 is MNHNS, CDR2 SASEGT. The V end was cut by 1 base, the J end by 6 bases, with 7 bases between. The assay was immunoSEQ multiplex PCR, and TCRdb's table has in-frame clones only and misses some. The sample contains about 100,000 clones, around 86% of which appear only once. The gene calls are TRBV6-1 and TRBJ2-7; D might be TRBD1 (5 bases). The sample consisted of peripheral blood, taken on day 0 of AZD1222 vaccination. This clonotype was obtained from an adult in good health. The chain's CDR3 is CASSEGTSEQYF. The DNA for the CDR3 is TGTGCCAGCAGTGAAGGGACATCCGAGCAGTACTTC.